One sample yielded the 23 T cell receptor beta chains listed below, sequenced in a study of tumor-infiltrating lymphocytes in primary liver carcinoma. The template, approximately 500 ng total RNA, yielded TCR beta cDNA made with a constant-region primer. Researchers made the TCR beta libraries by running three nested multiplex PCR rounds with slightly modified ARM-PCR. For 10 cycles apiece, the opening two PCR rounds ran with TRBV1-TRBV30 forward primers and a C-beta reverse primer. Via MiXCR, TCRdb re-called the multiplex PCR reads, giving one row per CDR3 protein. The sample contains fewer than 350,000 distinct CDR3 sequences, about two thirds of which appear only once. Researchers drew blood RNA from unsorted whole blood and extracted germline DNA as well. Sequenced material: peripheral blood. These receptors came from a man aged 40-49 years with primary liver carcinoma and hepatitis B virus infection.

Details on this clonotype: A much larger clone sits a single nucleotide away, making a read error possible. The J gene is TRBJ2-7, the V gene TRBV4-1; TRBD2 aligns across 8 bases. Germline-derived CDR1 and CDR2 are MGHRA and YSYEKL. The CDR3 has 14 residues. The CDR3 is CASSPTGGAYEKYF. DNA of the CDR3: TGCGCCAGCAGCCCTACGGGGGGGGCCTACGAGAAGTACTTC.

This clonotype came up a few times. This may be a read error: a much more frequent sequence differs by one nucleotide. The rearrangement uses TRBV5-4 and TRBJ2-3, with 8 bases matching TRBD1. Germline V gives CDR1 SGHNT, CDR2 YYREEE (reference sequence). This CDR3 has 15 amino acids. The CDR3 here is CATSEKGQGTDTQYF. Written as DNA, the CDR3 is TGTGCCACCAGCGAGAAGGGACAGGGCACAGATACGCAGTATTTT.

Worth noting for this clonotype: Mismatch with germline at one junction end may stem from a read error. The chain recombines TRBV6-2 or TRBV6-3 with TRBJ2-5, with no clear D. The CDR3 consists of 12 residues. Germline CDR1 and CDR2: MNHEY and SVGEGT. CDR3 protein: CTSSSVIETQYF. The CDR3 coding sequence is TGTACCAGCAGTTCAGTGATAGAGACCCAGTACTTC.

Ten or more counts support this clonotype. The chain employs TRBV6-1 and TRBJ2-7, with 8 bases identical to TRBD2. The CDR3 totals 13 residues. The V and J ends lost 5 bases and 9 bases, in that order; junction bases with no gene match: 9. CDR1 and CDR2 from the germline V gene are MNHNS and SASEGT. CDR3 bases: TGTGCCAGCAGTCCCGGGACTAGTGGCTGGCAGTACTTC. This sequence encodes CASSPGTSGWQYF.

Notes on this clonotype: An end of the junction differs from the germline gene, which may be a read error. The CDR3 region has the DNA TGTGCCAGCAGTTACGAAACTCCTTACAGCGGGGAGCTGTTGTTT. Translating gives CASSYETPYSGELLF. V gene TRBV6-5 combines with J gene TRBJ2-2, with TRBD2 matching over 7 bases. Germline V gene data show CDR1 as MNHEY and CDR2 as SVGAGI. The CDR3 totals 15 residues.

Worth noting for this clonotype: Likely a read error: the CDR3 ends without its conserved phenylalanine or tryptophan. CDR3 protein: CVWSARTGRNEQFL. The CDR3 DNA reads TGTGTCTGGAGTGCCCGGACAGGGAGGAATGAGCAGTTCCTC. The chain recombines TRBV30 with TRBJ2-1; the match to TRBD1 covers 8 bases. The CDR3 length is 14 residues. Looked up from germline, CDR1 is GTSNPN and CDR2 is SVGIG (reference sequence).

This sequence joins TRBV11-2 and TRBJ2-2, with 10 bases that match TRBD2. Trimming removed 5 bases from V and 4 bases from J; junction bases left unmatched: 4. Germline CDR1 and CDR2: SGHAT and FQNNGV. The CDR3 has 15 amino acids. The CDR3 protein is CASSLLAGATGELFF. CDR3 in DNA: TGTGCCAGCAGCCTCCTAGCGGGAGCCACCGGGGAGCTGTTTTTT.

V gene TRBV5-1 combines with J gene TRBJ2-7; 7 bases map to TRBD2. Unmatched junction bases numbered 14, after V lost 4 bases and J lost 7 bases. The CDR3 has 15 residues. The germline V gene has CDR1 SGHRS and CDR2 YFSETQ. The CDR3 bases are TGCGCCAGCAGCGCGGACTTGGCGGGAGCGGTGGAGCAGTACTTC. Its translation is CASSADLAGAVEQYF.

The chain uses TRBV11-2 and TRBJ2-1, with 8 positions matching TRBD1. The CDR3 loop spans 12 amino acids. CDR1 is SGHAT and CDR2 is FQNNGV in the germline V gene. Trimming took 10 bases from V and 16 from J; bases not matched to a gene: 15. CDR3: CANRRYGDRGFF. The CDR3 coding sequence is TGTGCCAACAGACGATATGGAGACAGGGGCTTCTTC.

Remarks on this clonotype: At one boundary the junction diverges from the germline segment, which might be a read error. V is TRBV11-2 and J is TRBJ2-2; either TRBD1 or TRBD2 may supply D (5 bases each). The CDR3 extends over 14 amino acids. Looked up from germline, CDR1 is SGHAT and CDR2 is FQNNGV. CDR3 amino acids: CANGRGAATGVLSF. The CDR3, as DNA: TGTGCCAACGGTCGGGGCGCGGCCACCGGGGTGCTGTCTTTT.

Concerning this clonotype: With a much larger clone just one base away, this may be a read error. Since no conserved phenylalanine or tryptophan closes the CDR3, a read error is the likely cause. The V and J genes are TRBV4-1 and TRBJ1-1; unclear D gene. CDR3 length: 15 amino acids. Germline CDR1 and CDR2: MGHRA and YSYEKL. The V gene lost 4 bases and the J gene lost 9 bases, with 21 bases spanning the gap. The chain's CDR3 is CASSPPGEGREKAFL. CDR3 nucleotides: TGCGCCAGCAGCCCCCCCGGGGAGGGTAGGGAGAAAGCTTTCCTT.

Comment on this clonotype: A much larger clone lies one base from this, so it may be a read error. CDR3 coding DNA: TGTACCAGCAGTTACGGTGGAAATCAGCCCCAGCATTTT. It is translated as CTSSYGGNQPQHF. V and J are TRBV6-6 and TRBJ1-5, with D unresolved. Germline V gene sequence: CDR1 MNHNY, CDR2 SVGAGI (reference sequence). CDR3 length equals 13 residues.

V is TRBV11-3 and J is TRBJ1-2, with D maybe TRBD1 (5 bases). Germline-derived CDR1 and CDR2 are SGHNT and YENEEA. The CDR3 extends over 13 amino acids. Trimming left V 5 bases short and J 7 bases short, with 14 bases between. CDR3 in DNA: TGTGCCAGCAGCCCCCCACGGGGCTTTGGCTACACCTTC. Residues: CASSPPRGFGYTF. The complete variable domain, with remaining parts taken from reference TRBV11-3 and TRBJ1-2, reads EAGVVQSPRYKIIEKKQPVAFWCNPISGHNTLYWYLQNLGQGPELLIRYENEEAVDDSQLPKDRFSAERLKGVDSTLKIQPAELGDSAVYLCASSPPRGFGYTFGSGTRLTVV.

Notes on this clonotype: The junction departs from germline at one end; a sequencing error may be responsible. The chain is built from TRBV11-2 and TRBJ1-2, with 8 nucleotides matching TRBD1. The CDR3 extends over 14 amino acids. The germline V gene has CDR1 SGHAT and CDR2 FQNNGV. DNA of the CDR3: TGTGCCGGCAGCAAAGGACAGGGCGACTATGGCTACAACTTC. It is translated as CAGSKGQGDYGYNF.

This clonotype showed up just a few times. This may stem from a read error, because a much larger clone lies one nucleotide away. The chain uses TRBV6-2 or TRBV6-3 and TRBJ2-1; TRBD2 matches 13 bases. Per germline, CDR1 MNHEY and CDR2 SVGEGT. V lost 6 bases and J lost 7; bases outside the gene matches: 0. The CDR3 runs to 13 residues. The CDR3 DNA follows: TGTGCCAGCAGGACTAGCGGGAGGAATGAGCAGTTCTTC. This sequence encodes CASRTSGRNEQFF.

A note on this clonotype: The junction departs from the called germline gene at one end, perhaps through a read error. V gene TRBV11-2 combines with J gene TRBJ2-5; no clear D gene. Per germline, CDR1 SGHAT and CDR2 FQNNGV. CDR3 length: 13 residues. This CDR3 reads CASSFPSQETQYF. The CDR3 DNA reads as TGTGCCAGTAGCTTTCCTTCGCAAGAGACCCAGTACTTC. The full variable domain, its missing parts supplied by reference TRBV11-2 and TRBJ2-5, is EAGVAQSPRYKIIEKRQSVAFWCNPISGHATLYWYQQILGQGPKLLIQFQNNGVVDDSQLPKDRFSAERLKGVDSTLKIQPAKLEDSAVYLCASSFPSQETQYFGPGTRLLVL.

V gene TRBV12-3 or TRBV12-4 combines with J gene TRBJ1-6; no definite D call. This CDR3 comprises 15 residues. Trimming stripped 5 bases from V and 2 bases from J, with 10 bases between. CDR3 DNA sequence: TGTGCCAGCAGTCCGGCCCAAACCTATAATTCACCCCTCCACTTT. Translating it yields CASSPAQTYNSPLHF.

Comment on this clonotype: The junction shows a germline mismatch at one end, possibly a read error. The CDR3 loop is CVWNRGLLYEQYF. The CDR3, as DNA: TGTGTCTGGAATAGAGGGCTCCTCTACGAGCAGTACTTC. This chain uses TRBV30 with TRBJ2-7; D might be TRBD2 (5 bases). The CDR3 has 13 amino acids. Looked up from germline, CDR1 is GTSNPN and CDR2 is SVGIG (reference sequence).

About this clonotype: It may be a read error: a sequence one base away is much more abundant. This rearrangement joins TRBV6-5 to TRBJ2-7, with TRBD1 matching 11 bases. The CDR3 consists of 13 residues. Germline loops: CDR1 MNHEY, CDR2 SVGAGI. In DNA, the CDR3 is TGTGCCAGCAGGCCGGGACAGGGGGGAGAGCACTACTTC. Encoded protein: CASRPGQGGEHYF.

A note on this clonotype: Mismatch with germline at one junction end may stem from a read error. The chain recombines TRBV6-1 with TRBJ2-7; D might be TRBD1 (5 bases). The CDR3 extends over 15 amino acids. Germline V gene data show CDR1 as MNHNS and CDR2 as SASEGT. CDR3 loop: CASSERPTASYEQYF. The CDR3 DNA is TGTGCCAGCAGTGAGCGGCCGACAGCCTCCTACGAGCAATACTTC.

This clonotype was found many times. This chain joins TRBV6-6 and TRBJ2-7; D gene ambiguous. CDR1 and CDR2 from the germline V gene are MNHNY and SVGAGI (reference sequence). The CDR3 loop spans 12 amino acids. The germline V and J ends were trimmed by 5 bases and 3 bases, with 8 bases remaining between them. CDR3 bases: TGTGCCAGCAGTCAACAGCACTACGAGCAGTACTTC. It specifies CASSQQHYEQYF.

This clonotype was seen a single time. This rearrangement joins TRBV4-2 to TRBJ2-7; 9 bases match TRBD2. This CDR3 has 17 residues. The V gene's germline CDR1 is LGHNA and CDR2 YNFKEQ. V lost 1 base and J lost 2; bases outside the gene matches: 9. This CDR3 reads CASSQVFGTSRTYEQYF. CDR3 nucleotides: TGTGCCAGCAGCCAAGTCTTTGGGACTAGCAGGACCTACGAGCAGTACTTC.

This sequence joins TRBV5-5 and TRBJ1-5; 9 nucleotides agree with TRBD1. V shed 10 bases, J shed 15 bases, and the junction held 17 bases outside the gene matches. The CDR3 totals 13 residues. Germline V lookup: CDR1 SGHKS, CDR2 YYEKEE (reference sequence). The chain's CDR3 is CAGNPPSTGGWHF. The DNA for the CDR3 is TGTGCCGGCAACCCCCCCTCTACAGGGGGCTGGCATTTT.